The rows below give T cell receptor beta chains drawn from one sample of a study of control samples from healthy donors and cancer patients. The protocol was immunoSEQ multiplex PCR, while the TCRdb copy is restricted to in-frame clones and leaves out a portion. This sample has fewer than 85,000 clones, with around 93% found just once. Sequenced sample: blood. Receptors originate from a woman under 40 in good health. CDR3s include the opening cysteine and the closing phenylalanine or tryptophan. A D gene is named only where the DNA matches it firmly. For some rows the clone size is stated as once, few or many, or as a class when expanded; others skip it.

cdr3_aa: CASKPRRSNYQPQHF; cdr3_nt: TGCGCCAGCAAGCCCCGGAGATCAAACTATCAGCCCCAGCATTTT; v_call: TRBV10-1; j_call: TRBJ1-5; clone_size: .; d_call: .
cdr3_aa: CASSYRNSNQPQHF; cdr3_nt: TGTGCCAGCAGTTACCGAAATAGCAATCAGCCCCAGCATTTT; v_call: TRBV6-5; j_call: TRBJ1-5; clone_size: .; d_call: .
cdr3_aa: CASSYSRMLHQPQHF; cdr3_nt: TGTGCCAGCAGTTACTCGAGGATGTTACATCAGCCCCAGCATTTT; v_call: TRBV6-5; j_call: TRBJ1-5; clone_size: .; d_call: .
cdr3_aa: CAGSNTGGAGEKLFF; cdr3_nt: TGCGCCGGCAGCAATACAGGGGGCGCGGGTGAAAAACTGTTTTTT; v_call: TRBV5-1; j_call: TRBJ1-4; clone_size: once; d_call: TRBD1
cdr3_aa: CASSQGGTQYF; cdr3_nt: TGTGCCAGCAGCCAAGGGGGGACCCAGTACTTC; v_call: TRBV7-9; j_call: TRBJ2-5; clone_size: .; d_call: .
cdr3_aa: CASSFSPSWGGQPQHF; cdr3_nt: TGTGCCAGCAGTTTCTCTCCCTCCTGGGGGGGTCAGCCCCAGCATTTT; v_call: TRBV28; j_call: TRBJ1-5; clone_size: .; d_call: .
cdr3_aa: CASSPPPGRFNEKLFF; cdr3_nt: TGTGCCAGCAGTCCACCCCCGGGACGGTTTAATGAAAAACTGTTTTTT; v_call: TRBV28; j_call: TRBJ1-4; clone_size: .; d_call: .
cdr3_aa: CASSYFNSDEKLFF; cdr3_nt: TGTGCCAGCAGCTACTTCAACAGCGATGAAAAACTGTTTTTT; v_call: TRBV11-3; j_call: TRBJ1-4; clone_size: .; d_call: .
cdr3_aa: CAPLGRVDYGYTF; cdr3_nt: TGTGCCCCCCTTGGGCGGGTCGACTATGGCTACACCTTC; v_call: TRBV24-1; j_call: TRBJ1-2; clone_size: .; d_call: .
cdr3_aa: CASSYRRGGAGELFF; cdr3_nt: TGTGCCAGCAGTTACAGGCGCGGGGGGGCCGGGGAGCTGTTTTTT; v_call: TRBV6-5; j_call: TRBJ2-2; clone_size: .; d_call: TRBD2
cdr3_aa: CASSYGQNYGYTF; cdr3_nt: TGTGCCAGCAGCTACGGACAGAACTATGGCTACACCTTC; v_call: TRBV6-5; j_call: TRBJ1-2; clone_size: .; d_call: .
cdr3_aa: CASSPRLQETQYF; cdr3_nt: TGTGCCAGCAGCCCCCGACTACAAGAGACCCAGTACTTC; v_call: TRBV13; j_call: TRBJ2-5; clone_size: .; d_call: .
cdr3_aa: CASSLEGAKETQYF; cdr3_nt: TGCGCCAGCAGCTTGGAGGGGGCCAAAGAGACCCAGTACTTC; v_call: TRBV5-1; j_call: TRBJ2-5; clone_size: .; d_call: TRBD1
cdr3_aa: CASSLYRNTEAFF; cdr3_nt: TGTGCCAGCAGTTTATACCGGAACACTGAAGCTTTCTTT; v_call: TRBV27; j_call: TRBJ1-1; clone_size: .; d_call: .
cdr3_aa: CASSPRRVGTETQYF; cdr3_nt: TGTGCCAGCAGCCCCCGTAGGGTGGGGACCGAGACCCAGTACTTC; v_call: TRBV7-2; j_call: TRBJ2-5; clone_size: .; d_call: .
cdr3_aa: CAAAEYPSNNSPLHF; cdr3_nt: TGTGCCGCCGCTGAATATCCTTCGAATAATTCACCCCTCCACTTT; v_call: TRBV19; j_call: TRBJ1-6; clone_size: .; d_call: .
cdr3_aa: CASAGEDHNPTEAFF; cdr3_nt: TGTGCCAGTGCGGGGGAAGACCACAACCCCACTGAAGCTTTCTTT; v_call: TRBV19; j_call: TRBJ1-1; clone_size: .; d_call: .
cdr3_aa: CAQKHPGKMGYTF; cdr3_nt: TGTGCACAAAAACACCCAGGGAAGATGGGCTACACCTTC; v_call: TRBV30; j_call: TRBJ1-2; clone_size: .; d_call: .
cdr3_aa: CSASVFSGNTIYF; cdr3_nt: TGCAGTGCTAGTGTATTCTCTGGAAACACCATATATTTT; v_call: TRBV20-1; j_call: TRBJ1-3; clone_size: .; d_call: .
cdr3_aa: CASCSGTDTQYF; cdr3_nt: TGTGCCAGCTGTTCCGGGACAGATACGCAGTATTTT; v_call: TRBV25-1; j_call: TRBJ2-3; clone_size: .; d_call: .
cdr3_aa: CASSLATEGYTF; cdr3_nt: TGCGCCAGCAGCTTGGCGACGGAGGGCTACACCTTC; v_call: TRBV5-1; j_call: TRBJ1-2; clone_size: .; d_call: .
cdr3_aa: CASSLGTAISTGELFF; cdr3_nt: TGCGCCAGCAGCCTGGGGACAGCCATCAGCACCGGGGAGCTGTTTTTT; v_call: TRBV5-1; j_call: TRBJ2-2; clone_size: .; d_call: TRBD1
cdr3_aa: CASSSTGTDTQYF; cdr3_nt: TGCGCCAGCAGCTCCACGGGGACAGATACGCAGTATTTT; v_call: TRBV5-1; j_call: TRBJ2-3; clone_size: .; d_call: .
cdr3_aa: CATSDNTRGFQETQYF; cdr3_nt: TGTGCCACCAGTGATAACACGCGGGGGTTCCAAGAGACCCAGTACTTC; v_call: TRBV24-1; j_call: TRBJ2-5; clone_size: .; d_call: TRBD2
cdr3_aa: CASSPREFYSNQPQHF; cdr3_nt: TGTGCCAGCAGTCCTCGGGAGTTCTATAGCAATCAGCCCCAGCATTTT; v_call: TRBV27; j_call: TRBJ1-5; clone_size: .; d_call: .
cdr3_aa: CASSLRGEILGDTQYF; cdr3_nt: TGTGCCAGCAGCTTGAGGGGGGAGATCTTAGGAGATACGCAGTATTTT; v_call: TRBV5-5; j_call: TRBJ2-3; clone_size: .; d_call: .
cdr3_aa: CASSTPGDSNQLQHF; cdr3_nt: TGTGCCAGCAGCACGCCGGGGGATAGCAATCAGCTCCAGCATTTT; v_call: TRBV28; j_call: TRBJ1-5; clone_size: .; d_call: .
cdr3_aa: CAGSYMGATNEKLFF; cdr3_nt: TGTGCCGGCAGTTACATGGGGGCAACTAATGAAAAACTGTTTTTT; v_call: TRBV6-7; j_call: TRBJ1-4; clone_size: .; d_call: .
cdr3_aa: CASSDRGRNTEAFF; cdr3_nt: TGTGCCAGCAGTGACAGGGGACGGAACACTGAAGCTTTCTTT; v_call: TRBV6-1; j_call: TRBJ1-1; clone_size: .; d_call: .
cdr3_aa: CASSEETAVTQYF; cdr3_nt: TGTGCCAGCAGTGAAGAAACAGCGGTAACCCAGTACTTC; v_call: TRBV6-1; j_call: TRBJ2-5; clone_size: .; d_call: .
cdr3_aa: CASSKGLQGQPQHF; cdr3_nt: TGTGCCAGCAGCAAGGGACTTCAGGGTCAGCCCCAGCATTTT; v_call: TRBV7-2; j_call: TRBJ1-5; clone_size: .; d_call: .
cdr3_aa: CAFGLNNYGYTF; cdr3_nt: TGTGCCTTCGGCCTAAATAACTATGGCTACACCTTC; v_call: TRBV30; j_call: TRBJ1-2; clone_size: .; d_call: .
cdr3_aa: CASSQGGVGDYF; cdr3_nt: TGTGCCAGCAGCCAAGGGGGGGTAGGAGACTACTTT; v_call: TRBV3-1/TRBV3-2; j_call: TRBJ1-1; clone_size: .; d_call: .
cdr3_aa: CASSQTHGGPVTQDTQYF; cdr3_nt: TGCGCCAGCAGCCAAACCCACGGAGGGCCAGTTACTCAAGATACGCAGTATTTT; v_call: TRBV4-1; j_call: TRBJ2-3; clone_size: .; d_call: .
cdr3_aa: CAIRGQGGNIQYF; cdr3_nt: TGTGCCATCAGAGGACAGGGCGGTAACATTCAGTACTTC; v_call: TRBV10-3; j_call: TRBJ2-4; clone_size: .; d_call: TRBD1
cdr3_aa: CATSRDPGGGGYTF; cdr3_nt: TGTGCCACCAGCAGAGATCCCGGGGGTGGTGGCTACACCTTC; v_call: TRBV15; j_call: TRBJ1-2; clone_size: .; d_call: .
cdr3_aa: CASSEQEVPPATF; cdr3_nt: TGTGCCAGCAGTGAACAGGAGGTCCCTCCCGCCACCTTC; v_call: TRBV6-1; j_call: TRBJ1-2; clone_size: .; d_call: .
cdr3_aa: CASRFRGETQYF; cdr3_nt: TGCGCCAGCAGGTTCCGGGGAGAGACCCAGTACTTC; v_call: TRBV10-2; j_call: TRBJ2-5; clone_size: .; d_call: .
cdr3_aa: CASIADLNTEAFF; cdr3_nt: TGTGCCAGTATAGCGGATTTGAACACTGAAGCTTTCTTT; v_call: TRBV19; j_call: TRBJ1-1; clone_size: .; d_call: .
cdr3_aa: CASSVSGQVSFAYGYTF; cdr3_nt: TGTGCCAGCAGTGTCAGTGGTCAGGTCAGTTTCGCGTATGGCTACACCTTC; v_call: TRBV28; j_call: TRBJ1-2; clone_size: .; d_call: .
cdr3_aa: CAWNTVNYGYTF; cdr3_nt: TGTGCCTGGAACACAGTTAACTATGGCTACACCTTC; v_call: TRBV30; j_call: TRBJ1-2; clone_size: .; d_call: .
cdr3_aa: CASSLDPGGTDTQYF; cdr3_nt: TGTGCCAGCAGCTTAGATCCCGGGGGCACAGATACGCAGTATTTT; v_call: TRBV11-2; j_call: TRBJ2-3; clone_size: .; d_call: .
cdr3_aa: CASSLDQGEGGYTF; cdr3_nt: TGTGCCAGCAGCTTAGATCAGGGAGAAGGGGGCTACACCTTC; v_call: TRBV7-2; j_call: TRBJ1-2; clone_size: .; d_call: .
cdr3_aa: CASSSQGWGGELFF; cdr3_nt: TGTGCCAGCAGTTCTCAGGGGTGGGGCGGGGAGCTGTTTTTT; v_call: TRBV27; j_call: TRBJ2-2; clone_size: .; d_call: .
cdr3_aa: CATRQGGMNTEAFF; cdr3_nt: TGTGCCACCAGACAGGGAGGGATGAACACTGAAGCTTTCTTT; v_call: TRBV24-1; j_call: TRBJ1-1; clone_size: .; d_call: .
cdr3_aa: CATSDFRGYTGELFF; cdr3_nt: TGTGCCACCAGTGATTTTAGAGGTTACACCGGGGAGCTGTTTTTT; v_call: TRBV24-1; j_call: TRBJ2-2; clone_size: .; d_call: .
cdr3_aa: CASSYSGGDTQYF; cdr3_nt: TGTGCCAGCAGTTACTCGGGAGGAGATACGCAGTATTTT; v_call: TRBV6-5; j_call: TRBJ2-3; clone_size: .; d_call: .
cdr3_aa: CASGGTQSYNEQFF; cdr3_nt: TGTGCCAGCGGAGGGACACAAAGCTACAATGAGCAGTTCTTC; v_call: TRBV11-2; j_call: TRBJ2-1; clone_size: .; d_call: .
cdr3_aa: CASSRTSKDEQFF; cdr3_nt: TGTGCCAGCAGTCGAACTAGCAAAGATGAGCAGTTCTTC; v_call: TRBV12-3/TRBV12-4; j_call: TRBJ2-1; clone_size: .; d_call: .
cdr3_aa: CASSLPGNRATQYF; cdr3_nt: TGTGCCAGCAGCCTCCCCGGAAACAGGGCGACCCAGTACTTC; v_call: TRBV11-2; j_call: TRBJ2-5; clone_size: .; d_call: .
cdr3_aa: CASSAGWPDEGTEAFF; cdr3_nt: TGTGCCAGCAGCGCCGGATGGCCCGATGAGGGTACTGAAGCTTTCTTT; v_call: TRBV11-3; j_call: TRBJ1-1; clone_size: .; d_call: .
cdr3_aa: CASSSTTAPQYF; cdr3_nt: TGTGCCAGCAGCTCTACGACAGCCCCGCAGTACTTC; v_call: TRBV7-2; j_call: TRBJ2-4; clone_size: .; d_call: .
cdr3_aa: CASSRLEGRTGELFF; cdr3_nt: TGTGCCAGCAGCCGATTGGAGGGTCGGACCGGGGAGCTGTTTTTT; v_call: TRBV14; j_call: TRBJ2-2; clone_size: .; d_call: .